The clone carrying this T cell receptor (beta chain) occurred a few times. Its specificity is unknown. This entry comes from a study of cytomegalovirus exposure and HLA in healthy donors. As for the study in general: In an earlier analysis, 95 million to 140 million unique TCR beta sequences were found from approximately 190 million T cells. Tens of millions of unique TCRs, all from HLA-typed donors, were included in an early release of the data. Overall study results and limits: The authors listed around 150 TCR beta chains as cytomegalovirus-associated.

Losses at the gene ends were 1 base for V and 4 bases for J; bases not matched to a gene: 16. The CDR3 sequence is 17 residues long. CDR1 GTSNPN and CDR2 SVGIG come from the germline V gene (reference sequence). The PCR used 60 Vbeta and 13 Jbeta primers. The method was immunoSEQ multiplex PCR; TCRdb's version includes in-frame clones alone and lacks a portion of them. The table has roughly 180,000 clones, 85% seen once; the top ten hold 1%. Sample: PBMCs. This clonotype was sampled from a boy younger than 10 in good health and CMV-seronegative. J is TRBJ2-7 and V is TRBV30; 7 bases agree with TRBD2. This chain's CDR3 is CAWSGGGFETSSYEQYF. Written as DNA, the CDR3 is TGTGCCTGGAGTGGGGGAGGGTTCGAGACTAGCTCGTACGAGCAGTACTTC.